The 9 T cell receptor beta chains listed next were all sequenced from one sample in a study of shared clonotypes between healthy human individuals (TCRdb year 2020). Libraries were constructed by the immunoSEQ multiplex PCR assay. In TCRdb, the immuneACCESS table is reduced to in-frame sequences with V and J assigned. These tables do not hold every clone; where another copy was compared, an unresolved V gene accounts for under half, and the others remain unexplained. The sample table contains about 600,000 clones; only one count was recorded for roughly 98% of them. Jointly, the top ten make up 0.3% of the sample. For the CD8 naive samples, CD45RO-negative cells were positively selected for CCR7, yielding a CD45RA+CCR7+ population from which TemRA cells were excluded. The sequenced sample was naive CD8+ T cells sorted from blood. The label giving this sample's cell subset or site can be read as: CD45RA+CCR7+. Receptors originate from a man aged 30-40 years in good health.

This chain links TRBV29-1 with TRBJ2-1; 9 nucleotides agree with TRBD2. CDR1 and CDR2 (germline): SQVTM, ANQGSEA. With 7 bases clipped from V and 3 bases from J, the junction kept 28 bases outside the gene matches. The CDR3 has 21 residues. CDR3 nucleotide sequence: TGCAGCGCTAAACTGGCCCGGTGGGCTAGCGGGACCCAAATTCTCTACAATGAGCAGTTCTTC. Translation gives CSAKLARWASGTQILYNEQFF.

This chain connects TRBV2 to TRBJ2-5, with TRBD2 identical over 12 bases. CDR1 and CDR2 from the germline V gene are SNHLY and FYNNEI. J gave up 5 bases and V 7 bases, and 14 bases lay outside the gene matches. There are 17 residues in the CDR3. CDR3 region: CASKGWASGRAQETQYF. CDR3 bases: TGTGCCAGCAAAGGTTGGGCTAGCGGGAGGGCCCAGGAGACCCAGTACTTC.

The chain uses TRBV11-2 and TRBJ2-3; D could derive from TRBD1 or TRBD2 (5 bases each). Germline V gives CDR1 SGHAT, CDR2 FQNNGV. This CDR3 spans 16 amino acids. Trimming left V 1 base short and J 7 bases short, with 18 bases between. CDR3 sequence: CASSLGDHIPIHTQYF. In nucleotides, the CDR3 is TGTGCCAGCAGCTTAGGGGACCACATCCCAATTCATACGCAGTATTTT. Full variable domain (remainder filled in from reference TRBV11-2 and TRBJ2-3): EAGVAQSPRYKIIEKRQSVAFWCNPISGHATLYWYQQILGQGPKLLIQFQNNGVVDDSQLPKDRFSAERLKGVDSTLKIQPAKLEDSAVYLCASSLGDHIPIHTQYFGPGTRLTVL.

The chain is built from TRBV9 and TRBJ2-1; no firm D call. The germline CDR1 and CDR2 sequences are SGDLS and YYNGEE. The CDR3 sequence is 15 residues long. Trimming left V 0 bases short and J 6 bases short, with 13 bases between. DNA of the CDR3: TGTGCCAGCAGCGTAGCTCGGGTCATCGGCAATGAGCAGTTCTTC. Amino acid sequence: CASSVARVIGNEQFF.

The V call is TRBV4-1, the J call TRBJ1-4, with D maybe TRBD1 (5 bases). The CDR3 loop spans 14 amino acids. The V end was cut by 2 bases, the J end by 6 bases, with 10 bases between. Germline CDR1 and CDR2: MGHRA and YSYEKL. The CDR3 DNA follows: TGCGCCAGCAGCCAAATGAGAGGGGATGAAAAACTGTTTTTT. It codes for CASSQMRGDEKLFF.

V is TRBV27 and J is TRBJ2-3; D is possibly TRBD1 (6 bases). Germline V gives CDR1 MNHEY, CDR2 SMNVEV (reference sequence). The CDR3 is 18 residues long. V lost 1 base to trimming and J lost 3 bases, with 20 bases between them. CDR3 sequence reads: CASSLLSRGRGQTDTQYF. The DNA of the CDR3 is TGTGCCAGCAGTTTATTGTCCCGTGGTCGGGGACAAACAGATACGCAGTATTTT.

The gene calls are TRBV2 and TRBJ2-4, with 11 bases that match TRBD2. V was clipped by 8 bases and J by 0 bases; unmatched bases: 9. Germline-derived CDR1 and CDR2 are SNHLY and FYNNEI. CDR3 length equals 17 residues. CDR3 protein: CASGPSGRTLAKNIQYF. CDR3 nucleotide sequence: TGTGCCAGCGGCCCTAGCGGGAGGACGCTAGCCAAAAACATTCAGTACTTC. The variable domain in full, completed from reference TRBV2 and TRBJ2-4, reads EPEVTQTPSHQVTQMGQEVILRCVPISNHLYFYWYRQILGQKVEFLVSFYNNEISEKSEIFDDQFSVERPDGSNFTLKIRSTKLEDSAMYFCASGPSGRTLAKNIQYFGAGTRLSVL.

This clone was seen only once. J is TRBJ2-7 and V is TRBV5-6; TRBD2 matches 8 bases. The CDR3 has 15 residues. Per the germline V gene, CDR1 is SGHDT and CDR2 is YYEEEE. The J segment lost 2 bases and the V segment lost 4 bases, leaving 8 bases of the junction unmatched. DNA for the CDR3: TGTGCCAGCAGCAATAGCGGGGCCGCCACCTACGAGCAGTACTTC. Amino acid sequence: CASSNSGAATYEQYF.

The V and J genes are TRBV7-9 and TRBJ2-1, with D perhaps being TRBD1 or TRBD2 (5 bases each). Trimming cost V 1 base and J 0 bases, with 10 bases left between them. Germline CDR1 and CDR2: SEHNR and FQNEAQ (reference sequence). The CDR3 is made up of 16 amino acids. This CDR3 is CASSLVSGSSYNEQFF. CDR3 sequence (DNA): TGTGCCAGCAGCTTAGTTTCAGGGAGCTCCTACAATGAGCAGTTCTTC.